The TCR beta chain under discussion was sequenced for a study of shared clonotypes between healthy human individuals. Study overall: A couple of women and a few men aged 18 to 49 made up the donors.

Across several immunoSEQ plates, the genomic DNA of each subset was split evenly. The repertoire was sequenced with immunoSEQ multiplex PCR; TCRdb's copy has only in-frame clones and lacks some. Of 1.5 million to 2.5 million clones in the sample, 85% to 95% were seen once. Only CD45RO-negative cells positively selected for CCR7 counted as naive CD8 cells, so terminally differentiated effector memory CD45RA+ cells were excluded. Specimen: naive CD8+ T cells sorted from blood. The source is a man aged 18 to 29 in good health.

The CDR3 sequence: CASSPYARETQYF. CDR3 sequence (DNA): TGCGCCAGCAGCCCCTATGCCCGGGAGACCCAGTACTTC. The genes are TRBV5-1 and TRBJ2-5; D remains unclear. Trimming took off 4 bases at V and 5 bases at J, with 12 bases between the two ends. Germline V CDR1 and CDR2: SGHRS, YFSETQ. The CDR3 sequence is 13 residues long.